Below are 29 T cell receptor beta chains sequenced from a single sample in a study of regulatory T cells in long-lasting Graves disease. Sequencing libraries for TCR beta were prepared with iRepertoire HTBI primers and Arm-PCR of CDR3 regions. TCRdb re-called the multiplex PCR reads with MiXCR, one entry per CDR3 protein. Here the sample spans roughly 430,000 distinct CDR3 sequences, about 17% being singletons. Time point: newly diagnosed GD, antithyroid drugs for less than 3 months. Extracted PBMC RNA gave rise to the TCR library. These data were also reused for a study on T cells in Graves' hyperthyroidism and ophthalmopathy.

The sequenced sample was peripheral blood mononuclear cells (PBMCs), obtained at new diagnosis, from a patient treated with antithyroid drugs. The receptors stem from a woman aged 30 to 39 with Graves disease.

In its sample, this clonotype was seen a few times. V gene TRBV28 combines with J gene TRBJ2-2; the match to TRBD2 covers 11 bases. The CDR3 is 15 residues long. Germline V CDR1 and CDR2: MDHEN, SYDVKM. The trim removed 3 bases at V and 7 bases at J, leaving 4 bases unmatched. CDR3 DNA: TGTGCCAGCAGTTTTAGCGGGAGGGGCTTCGGGGAGCTGTTTTTT. Its protein is CASSFSGRGFGELFF.

As regards this clonotype: Possible read error: a much larger clone is one base away. The gene calls are TRBV7-9 and TRBJ1-3; D gene uncertain. This CDR3 is 15 amino acids long. The germline V gene has CDR1 SEHNR and CDR2 FQNEAQ (reference sequence). CDR3 sequence (DNA): TGTGCCAGCAGCTCCGACACAAACTCTGGAAACACCATGTATTTT. Protein sequence: CASSSDTNSGNTMYF.

This clonotype has just a few counts. The rearrangement links TRBV28 to TRBJ1-2; D possibly corresponds to TRBD1 (6 bases). The CDR3 sequence is 13 residues long. Trimming pared 6 bases from V and 5 bases from J, leaving 13 bases between. Germline V lookup: CDR1 MDHEN, CDR2 SYDVKM. DNA of the CDR3: TGTGCCAGCAGACAACAGGGAGGATATGGCTACACCTTC. Protein: CASRQQGGYGYTF.

The chain couples TRBV6-4 to TRBJ2-1; D perhaps matches TRBD2 (5 bases). The CDR3 contains 13 residues. Germline V lookup: CDR1 MRHNA, CDR2 SNTAGT. The V gene lost 4 bases and the J gene lost 9 bases, with 13 bases spanning the gap. The CDR3 region has the DNA TGTGCCAGCAGTGTGACTAAAAATAGTGAGCAGTTCTTC. Protein product: CASSVTKNSEQFF.

The chain has TRBV29-1 and TRBJ2-6; D might be TRBD1 (5 bases). The V end lost 0 bases, the J end lost 3 bases, and 12 bases lay between the germline ends. The CDR3 length is 16 residues. The germline V gene has CDR1 SQVTM and CDR2 ANQGSEA. CDR3 protein: CSVEDPSGRGANVLTF. The DNA for the CDR3 is TGCAGCGTTGAAGACCCATCAGGGCGTGGGGCCAACGTCCTGACTTTC.

This clonotype was seen at least ten times. This chain links TRBV3-1 with TRBJ2-3; TRBD2 matches 9 bases. CDR1 is LGHDT and CDR2 is YNNKEL in the germline V gene (reference sequence). Losses at the gene ends were 1 base for V and 6 bases for J; bases not matched to a gene: 2. The CDR3 consists of 14 residues. The CDR3 loop is CASSQGTSVDTQYF. The CDR3 DNA sequence: TGTGCCAGCAGCCAAGGGACTAGCGTGGATACGCAGTATTTT.

Many counts were recorded for this clonotype. The chain employs TRBV30 and TRBJ1-2, with 8 positions matching TRBD1. The germline V gene has CDR1 GTSNPN and CDR2 SVGIG (reference sequence). Trimming removed 5 bases from V and 3 bases from J; junction bases left unmatched: 5. The CDR3 is 13 amino acids. The CDR3 nucleotides read TGTGCCTGGTCCACAGGGGGTGACTATGGCTACACCTTC. It is translated as CAWSTGGDYGYTF.

This clonotype was recorded at least ten times. V gene TRBV7-3 combines with J gene TRBJ2-1, with D maybe TRBD2 (5 bases). CDR1 is SGHTA, CDR2 FQGTGA, per germline. V was shortened by 5 bases and J by 6 bases, with 14 bases between the two germline ends. The CDR3 has 14 residues. CDR3 residues: CASSPSGLANEQFF. The CDR3 DNA sequence: TGTGCCAGCAGCCCGAGTGGACTGGCCAATGAGCAGTTCTTC.

Many counts were recorded for this clonotype. V usage is TRBV18 and J usage is TRBJ1-3; no reliable D call. The CDR3 has 13 residues. V was pared by 9 bases and J by 0 bases, with 9 bases between. Germline CDR1 and CDR2: KGHSH and LQKENI. CDR3 nucleotides: TGTGCCAGTCAAAGGACCTCTGGAAACACCATATATTTT. Translation gives CASQRTSGNTIYF. The full variable domain, in which reference TRBV18 and TRBJ1-3 provide the parts outside the CDR3, is NAGVMQNPRHLVRRRGQEARLRCSPMKGHSHVYWYRQLPEEGLKFMVYLQKENIIDESGMPKERFSAEFPKEGPSILRIQQVVRGDSAAYFCASQRTSGNTIYFGEGSWLTVV.

This clonotype was recorded at least ten times. DNA of the CDR3: TGTGCCAGCAGTTCCCCACTTATCGATCCGAGGACAGGGAACGGTTATGGCTACACCTTC. Protein product: CASSSPLIDPRTGNGYGYTF. V usage is TRBV27 and J usage is TRBJ1-2; TRBD1 agrees at 8 bases. Germline V gene lookup returns CDR1 MNHEY and CDR2 SMNVEV (reference sequence). V trimming: 4 bases; J trimming: 5 bases; junction bases outside the gene matches: 24. CDR3 length equals 20 residues.

This clonotype was detected ten times or more. This chain links TRBV27 with TRBJ2-1; D is undetermined. Germline CDR1 MNHEY, CDR2 SMNVEV (reference sequence). V was trimmed by 3 bases and J by 3 bases, leaving 6 bases between them. This CDR3 is 13 amino acids long. CDR3 sequence reads: CASSFGIYNEQFF. CDR3 coding DNA: TGTGCCAGCAGTTTCGGCATCTACAATGAGCAGTTCTTC.

This clonotype was seen more than once but under ten times. The genes are TRBV6-1 and TRBJ1-2; D unresolved. V was trimmed by 7 bases and J by 4 bases, leaving 16 bases between them. The CDR3 length is 14 residues. Germline V CDR1 and CDR2: MNHNS, SASEGT. The CDR3 nucleotides are TGTGCCAGCAAGGTCAGTGGAGGATTCTATGGCTACACCTTC. As protein: CASKVSGGFYGYTF.

In its sample, this clonotype was seen many times. The V call is TRBV30, the J call TRBJ2-3, with D hard to call. Germline V gene lookup returns CDR1 GTSNPN and CDR2 SVGIG (reference sequence). This CDR3 contains 13 residues. V was clipped by 5 bases and J by 4 bases, with 13 bases between them. The CDR3 sequence: CAWAQNAPDTQYF. The CDR3, as DNA: TGTGCCTGGGCCCAGAACGCGCCAGATACGCAGTATTTT.

This clonotype was found a few times. This may be a read error: a much more frequent sequence differs by one nucleotide. Lacking the conserved final phenylalanine or tryptophan, this CDR3 likely reflects a read error. V is TRBV30 and J is TRBJ2-5, with TRBD2 matching 8 bases. This CDR3 has 13 amino acids. CDR1 and CDR2 from the germline V gene are GTSNPN and SVGIG (reference sequence). The V segment lost 0 bases and the J segment 4 bases; nucleotides outside the gene matches: 1. The CDR3 is CAWSVGTRETQYL. DNA for the CDR3: TGTGCCTGGAGTGTGGGGACTAGAGAGACCCAGTACCTC.

V is TRBV15 and J is TRBJ1-4; unclear D gene. Germline CDR1 and CDR2: LNHNV and YYDKDF (reference sequence). The length of the CDR3 is 15 residues. V dropped 0 bases and J dropped 8 bases, with 13 bases sitting between them. CDR3 sequence (DNA): TGTGCCACCAGCAGAGATAGCGGAGGGCCAGAAAAACTGTTTTTT. It encodes CATSRDSGGPEKLFF.

This clonotype was detected ten times or more. V gene TRBV28 combines with J gene TRBJ2-1, with TRBD2 matching 15 bases. The V gene's germline CDR1 is MDHEN and CDR2 SYDVKM. This CDR3 is built from 16 residues. J gave up 8 bases and V 1 base, and 3 bases lay outside the gene matches. The CDR3 loop reads CASSLSGLAGGDEQFF. CDR3 nucleotide sequence: TGTGCCAGCAGTTTATCTGGACTAGCGGGAGGGGATGAGCAGTTCTTC.

Many counts were recorded for this clonotype. The chain couples TRBV15 to TRBJ1-5; 8 nucleotides agree with TRBD1. Trimming removed 1 base from V and 5 bases from J; junction bases left unmatched: 16. The CDR3 consists of 19 residues. Germline values: CDR1 LNHNV, CDR2 YYDKDF (reference sequence). This CDR3 reads CATSRARGSRQGSDQPQHF. In nucleotides, the CDR3 is TGTGCCACCAGCAGAGCGCGGGGGAGTAGACAGGGGTCCGATCAGCCCCAGCATTTT.

This clonotype was recorded at least ten times. The gene calls are TRBV6-5 and TRBJ2-1, with 14 nucleotides matching TRBD2. The CDR3 consists of 15 residues. Germline-derived CDR1 and CDR2 are MNHEY and SVGAGI. V lost 4 bases and J lost 7; bases outside the gene matches: 3. Written as DNA, the CDR3 is TGTGCCAGCAGTTGGGGACTAGCGGGAGCTAATGAGCAGTTCTTC. This sequence encodes CASSWGLAGANEQFF.

The V and J genes are TRBV10-1 and TRBJ2-3; TRBD2 aligns across 9 bases. Per the germline V gene, CDR1 is WNHNN and CDR2 is SYGVQD (reference sequence). J was trimmed by 7 bases and V by 2 bases; bases with no gene match: 7. The CDR3 is 15 residues long. The CDR3 region has the DNA TGCGCCAGCAGTGAGGCGGCGGGAGGGCCTTATACGCAGTATTTT. As protein: CASSEAAGGPYTQYF.

In this sample, this clonotype turned up many times. The chain is built from TRBV28 and TRBJ2-7; weak D call: TRBD1 (5 bases). The V end was cut by 6 bases, the J end by 1 base, with 13 bases between. In germline, CDR1 is MDHEN, CDR2 SYDVKM. The CDR3 spans 14 residues. The CDR3 DNA is TGTGCCAGCAGCCCGACAGCAATGTCCTACGAGCAGTACTTC. Its translation is CASSPTAMSYEQYF.

Ten or more counts support this clonotype. V is TRBV28 and J is TRBJ1-2; no firm D call. From germline, CDR1 is MDHEN and CDR2 SYDVKM. V was cut by 5 bases and J by 0 bases, with 13 bases left in between. The CDR3 is made up of 15 amino acids. CDR3: CASSSGYEANYGYTF. The CDR3 bases are TGTGCCAGCAGTAGCGGTTATGAGGCTAACTATGGCTACACCTTC.

This clonotype has at least ten counts. This chain joins TRBV20-1 and TRBJ2-7, with D unclear. The CDR3 covers 11 residues. Trimming cost V 3 bases and J 6 bases, with 9 bases left between them. Germline V gene lookup returns CDR1 DFQATT and CDR2 SNEGSKA (reference sequence). The CDR3 sequence: CSARNPAEQYF. CDR3 nucleotides: TGCAGTGCTAGGAACCCTGCCGAGCAGTACTTC.

The table lists this clonotype with many counts. The chain recombines TRBV3-1 with TRBJ2-3; possible D gene TRBD2, 7 bases. The CDR3 sequence is 17 residues long. In germline, CDR1 is LGHDT, CDR2 YNNKEL (reference sequence). V was shortened by 0 bases and J by 1 base, with 14 bases between the two germline ends. CDR3 bases: TGTGCCAGCAGCCAAGATCTGGGAGGGGGGGGCACAGATACGCAGTATTTT. It specifies CASSQDLGGGGTDTQYF.

The chain has TRBV2 and TRBJ2-5; weak D call: TRBD2 (6 bases). From germline, CDR1 is SNHLY and CDR2 FYNNEI. The CDR3 sequence is 13 residues long. The V gene lost 9 bases and the J gene lost 1 base, with 12 bases spanning the gap. Here the CDR3 DNA reads TGTGCCAGTAGAGCTAGCGCCCAAGAGACCCAGTACTTC. It translates to CASRASAQETQYF.

This clonotype was counted between two and nine times. This chain joins TRBV14 and TRBJ1-5; D is unresolved. Trimming cost V 1 base and J 6 bases, with 7 bases left between them. Germline lookup yields CDR1 SGHDN and CDR2 FVKESK. This CDR3 is 13 amino acids long. The CDR3 is CASSQGEFQPQHF. The DNA of the CDR3 is TGTGCCAGCAGCCAAGGCGAGTTTCAGCCCCAGCATTTT.

This clonotype has just a few counts. The V call is TRBV13, the J call TRBJ2-5; 7 positions agree with TRBD2. The germline CDR1 and CDR2 sequences are PRHDT and FYEKMQ (reference sequence). The CDR3 extends over 14 amino acids. J gave up 5 bases and V 5 bases, and 8 bases lay outside the gene matches. The CDR3 DNA is TGTGCCAGCAGCGAGCGGACTAGATGGGAGACCCAGTACTTC. Amino acid sequence: CASSERTRWETQYF.

This clonotype occurred many times. The rearrangement uses TRBV9 and TRBJ2-1, with D uncertain. Between the trimmed V and J ends, which lost 0 bases and 3 bases, there was a span of 10 bases. CDR3 size: 15 residues. Germline V gene lookup returns CDR1 SGDLS and CDR2 YYNGEE. CDR3 nucleotides: TGTGCCAGCAGCGTAGGGTCAGGCGACTACAATGAGCAGTTCTTC. Residues: CASSVGSGDYNEQFF.

Points on this clonotype: Being one base from a much bigger clone, this may be a read error. The rearrangement joins TRBV6-5 to TRBJ2-1; TRBD1 matches 7 bases. This CDR3 spans 17 amino acids. Germline CDR1 is MNHEY and CDR2 is SVGAGI. The CDR3 protein is CASSYPGQRSSCNEQFF. CDR3 coding DNA: TGTGCCAGCAGTTACCCGGGACAGAGGAGCTCCTGCAATGAGCAGTTCTTC.

V and J are TRBV7-2 and TRBJ2-2; unclear D gene. Per the germline V gene, CDR1 is SGHTA and CDR2 is FQGNSA. V was pared by 0 bases and J by 7 bases, with 6 bases between. The CDR3 spans 13 residues. The DNA of the CDR3 is TGTGCCAGCAGCTTAGCAAAATACGGGGAGCTGTTTTTT. This sequence encodes CASSLAKYGELFF.